This TCR beta chain was obtained from a study of blood T cell repertoires in COVID-19. On the study more broadly: The United States, Italy and Spain were the sources of the acute and convalescent COVID-19 samples. Sample material is recorded as cDNA or gDNA derived from T cells, B-cell-depleted T cells, or PBMCs.

Germline V gene data show CDR1 as SGHTA and CDR2 as FQGTGA. The CDR3 has 13 residues. Trimming took off 1 base at V and 6 bases at J, with 8 bases between the two ends. Recovery among Cohort 3 donors was established by two negative PCRs, clearance, or symptom resolution. TCRdb keeps only in-frame clones here, not all; method: immunoSEQ multiplex PCR. The sample includes around 250,000 clones, around nine tenths of them seen just once. The sequenced sample was PBMCs or T cells enriched from blood (not recorded which). This TCR derives from a woman aged 45-65 years who had recovered from COVID-19. V and J are TRBV7-3 and TRBJ2-3, with D tentatively TRBD2 (5 bases). CDR3 sequence reads: CASSLSWEDTQYF. CDR3 DNA sequence: TGTGCCAGCAGCTTAAGTTGGGAGGATACGCAGTATTTT.